The subject of this entry is one TCR beta chain. Its antigen is not identified. Time point indicated: persistent/refractory GD, antithyroid drugs over 5 years with positive TRAb. PBMCs were the source of the RNA used for TCR sequencing. According to the study, TCR beta libraries were built with iRepertoire HTBI primers and CDR3-region Arm-PCR. TCRdb itself ran the multiplex PCR reads through MiXCR, one entry per CDR3 protein. The repertoire consists of about 660,000 distinct CDR3 sequences, with 25% to 35% occurring once and the leading ten covering about two fifths. This entry comes from a study of regulatory T cells in long-lasting Graves disease. At the level of the study: Patients with persistent Graves' disease had over 5 years of antithyroid drugs and persistent TSH receptor antibodies.

Broader study findings: Since the sample size was small, accuracy may have been reduced.

CDR3 length: 13 residues. V dropped 2 bases and J dropped 4 bases, with 9 bases sitting between them. The V gene's germline CDR1 is SGHDT and CDR2 YYEEEE. This chain joins TRBV5-6 and TRBJ2-5; the D call may be TRBD1 or TRBD2 (5 bases each). The clonotype was recovered from a female donor with Graves disease. This specimen consisted of peripheral blood mononuclear cells (PBMCs), obtained when the disease was refractory, from a patient treated with antithyroid drugs. The CDR3 DNA reads TGTGCCAGCAGCTTTGGGACCAGAGAGACCCAGTACTTC. This sequence encodes CASSFGTRETQYF.